A single sample is the source of the 29 T cell receptor beta chains below, sequenced in a study of blood T cell repertoires in COVID-19. Assay used: immunoSEQ multiplex PCR; TCRdb lists only in-frame clones, some missing. The table has under 200,000 clones, approximately 80% seen once. The sequencing sample was made of peripheral blood. The origin of the receptors is a woman aged 55-70 years with acute or convalescent COVID-19.

V gene TRBV7-8 combines with J gene TRBJ2-3; TRBD2 aligns across 12 bases. This CDR3 is built from 18 residues. V dropped 7 bases and J dropped 6; count of bases not matched to a gene: 17. Germline-derived CDR1 and CDR2 are SGHVS and FQNEAQ. CDR3 protein: CASIPRGLAGTIGDTQYF. The CDR3 DNA is TGTGCCAGCATTCCTAGAGGACTAGCGGGGACGATCGGGGATACGCAGTATTTT.

CDR3 sequence (DNA): TGTGCCAGCACGGGAGGACAGGGTGGGCCCCAGCATTTT. As protein: CASTGGQGGPQHF. This sequence joins TRBV2 and TRBJ1-5, with 8 bases aligning to TRBD1. Trimming took 7 bases from V and 9 from J; bases not matched to a gene: 8. CDR3 length: 13 amino acids. CDR1 and CDR2 from the germline V gene are SNHLY and FYNNEI.

V gene TRBV5-1 combines with J gene TRBJ2-1; 12 bases fit TRBD2. V was pared by 2 bases and J by 8 bases, with 5 bases of the junction left unmatched. CDR1 is SGHRS, CDR2 YFSETQ, per germline. The CDR3 is 15 amino acids. CDR3 residues: CASSFRTSGVDEQFF. CDR3 coding DNA: TGCGCCAGCAGCTTTAGGACTAGCGGGGTGGATGAGCAGTTCTTC.

The chain carries TRBV6-1 and TRBJ2-2; maybe TRBD1 (5 bases). The V gene's germline CDR1 is MNHNS and CDR2 SASEGT. CDR3 size: 13 residues. V was cut by 3 bases and J by 10 bases, with 12 bases left in between. Here the CDR3 reads CASSETAHAELFF. In DNA form, the CDR3 reads TGTGCCAGCAGTGAGACAGCGCACGCGGAGCTGTTTTTT.

The V call is TRBV5-1, the J call TRBJ1-5, with 9 bases matching TRBD1. Losses at the gene ends were 1 base for V and 7 bases for J; bases not matched to a gene: 9. Looked up from germline, CDR1 is SGHRS and CDR2 is YFSETQ. The CDR3 is 16 residues long. CDR3: CASSLMGQGKGQPQHF. Written as DNA, the CDR3 is TGCGCCAGCAGCTTGATGGGACAGGGAAAGGGACAGCCCCAGCATTTT.

The chain has TRBV6-6 and TRBJ2-1, with D possibly matching TRBD1 (6 bases). The length of the CDR3 is 15 residues. Germline V gene sequence: CDR1 MNHNY, CDR2 SVGAGI (reference sequence). V was shortened by 6 bases and J by 4 bases, with 16 bases between the two germline ends. CDR3 DNA: TGTGCCAGCAGCCTCGGACAGACCGGTTACAATGAGCAGTTCTTC. This encodes CASSLGQTGYNEQFF.

This clone was detected once. The CDR3 DNA follows: TGCGCCAGCAGTGACTTCCCATGGACGGACACCTACGAGCAGTACTTC. This codes for CASSDFPWTDTYEQYF. This sequence joins TRBV10-2 and TRBJ2-7; possibly TRBD1 for D (5 bases). The V end lost 3 bases, the J end lost 2 bases, and 17 bases lay between the germline ends. Germline V gene sequence: CDR1 WSHSY, CDR2 SAAADI. The length of the CDR3 is 16 residues.

This chain connects TRBV6-2 or TRBV6-3 to TRBJ1-6; D is undetermined. The V and J ends lost 2 bases and 0 bases respectively, with 8 bases between them. Germline lookup yields CDR1 MNHEY and CDR2 SVGEGT. The length of the CDR3 is 16 residues. The CDR3 coding sequence is TGTGCCAGCAGTTACGACATGAGCTCCTATAATTCACCCCTCCACTTT. This encodes CASSYDMSSYNSPLHF.

In the case of this clone: Other DNA sequences of this sample code for an identical CDR3. This chain connects TRBV5-1 to TRBJ2-7; possible D gene TRBD1, 6 bases. Per germline, CDR1 SGHRS and CDR2 YFSETQ. The CDR3 sequence is 14 residues long. V was cut by 2 bases and J by 0 bases, with 9 bases left in between. This CDR3 is CASSLGQSSYEQYF. The DNA for the CDR3 is TGCGCCAGCAGCTTAGGACAGAGCTCCTACGAGCAGTACTTC. Full variable domain (remainder filled in from reference TRBV5-1 and TRBJ2-7): KAGVTQTPRYLIKTRGQQVTLSCSPISGHRSVSWYQQTPGQGLQFLFEYFSETQRNKGNFPGRFSGRQFSNSRSEMNVSTLELGDSALYLCASSLGQSSYEQYFGPGTRLTVT.

The chain has TRBV6-5 and TRBJ1-2; TRBD1 matches at 7 bases. The CDR3 loop spans 15 amino acids. V lost 4 bases and J lost 4; bases outside the gene matches: 9. Germline V gene lookup returns CDR1 MNHEY and CDR2 SVGAGI. CDR3 DNA sequence: TGTGCCAGCAGTTCGAGTCAGGGGGTAGGCTATGGCTACACCTTC. This translates into CASSSSQGVGYGYTF.

The chain is built from TRBV18 and TRBJ2-3, with 9 bases fitting TRBD2. Per germline, CDR1 KGHSH and CDR2 LQKENI. With 5 bases clipped from V and 1 base from J, the junction kept 7 bases outside the gene matches. CDR3 length: 16 residues. The CDR3 loop is CASSTGLALGTDTQYF. The CDR3 DNA follows: TGTGCCAGCTCAACAGGACTAGCGCTCGGCACAGATACGCAGTATTTT.

The chain links TRBV6-2 or TRBV6-3 to TRBJ2-5; D may be TRBD1 (6 bases). CDR3 length: 15 amino acids. Germline CDR1 and CDR2: MNHEY and SVGEGT. The V end was cut by 5 bases, the J end by 5 bases, with 18 bases between. DNA for the CDR3: TGTGCCAGCAGTCGGGTCTGGGGGCACGGGGAGACCCAGTACTTC. Its translation: CASSRVWGHGETQYF.

This clone was counted only a few times. The CDR3 is CAWSRGQGGVNEQYF. The DNA of the CDR3 is TGTGCCTGGAGTAGAGGACAGGGGGGCGTGAACGAGCAGTACTTC. The chain has TRBV30 and TRBJ2-7; 10 bases line up with TRBD1. V lost 2 bases to trimming and J lost 5 bases; unmatched junction nucleotides: 9. The CDR3 sequence is 15 residues long. Germline values: CDR1 GTSNPN, CDR2 SVGIG (reference sequence). Full variable domain (outside the CDR3, taken from reference TRBV30 and TRBJ2-7): SQTIHQWPATLVQPVGSPLSLECTVEGTSNPNLYWYRQAAGRGLQLLFYSVGIGQISSEVPQNLSASRPQDRQFILSSKKLLLSDSGFYLCAWSRGQGGVNEQYFGPGTRLTVT.

This chain connects TRBV9 to TRBJ2-5; D perhaps matches TRBD1 (5 bases). The V end lost 3 bases, the J end lost 7 bases, and 7 bases lay between the germline ends. The CDR3 loop spans 11 amino acids. Germline CDR1 SGDLS, CDR2 YYNGEE. The CDR3 sequence: CASSGRGTQYF. The CDR3 DNA reads as TGTGCCAGCAGCGGAAGGGGGACCCAGTACTTC.

This clone was counted between two and nine times. V is TRBV2 and J is TRBJ2-1, with 15 bases fitting TRBD2. The CDR3 length is 16 residues. Germline V gene data show CDR1 as SNHLY and CDR2 as FYNNEI. Losses at the gene ends were 7 bases for V and 1 base for J; bases not matched to a gene: 2. The CDR3 bases are TGTGCCAGCATGGGACTAGCGGGGGGTTCCTACAATGAGCAGTTCTTC. This codes for CASMGLAGGSYNEQFF.

V is TRBV24-1 and J is TRBJ2-3; 9 bases line up with TRBD2. Germline CDR1 and CDR2: KGHDR and SFDVKD. Unmatched junction bases numbered 8, after V lost 5 bases and J lost 6 bases. This CDR3 contains 15 residues. This CDR3 reads CATSVGRGGRDTQYF. Written as DNA, the CDR3 is TGTGCCACCAGTGTGGGGCGGGGGGGCCGCGATACGCAGTATTTT.

The V call is TRBV11-2, the J call TRBJ2-3; the D is unclear. The V gene lost 2 bases and the J gene lost 6 bases, with 9 bases spanning the gap. Looked up from germline, CDR1 is SGHAT and CDR2 is FQNNGV. The CDR3 covers 13 residues. Written as DNA, the CDR3 is TGTGCCAGCAGCTTACCGGTCAGGGATACGCAGTATTTT. Protein: CASSLPVRDTQYF.

This clone has more than one count but fewer than ten. The chain links TRBV19 to TRBJ1-2; TRBD1 is a possible D gene (5 bases). CDR3 length: 13 amino acids. With 7 bases removed from V and 1 base from J, the gap between germline ends came to 10 bases. Germline CDR1 reads LNHDA; CDR2 reads SQIVND (reference sequence). The DNA of the CDR3 is TGTGCCAGTACCAGAGACAGTAACTATGGCTACACCTTC. It translates to CASTRDSNYGYTF. Looking up the rest from reference TRBV19 and TRBJ1-2 gives the full variable domain: DGGITQSPKYLFRKEGQNVTLSCEQNLNHDAMYWYRQDPGQGLRLIYYSQIVNDFQKGDIAEGYSVSREKKESFPLTVTSAQKNPTAFYLCASTRDSNYGYTFGSGTRLTVV.

The V gene is TRBV6-2 or TRBV6-3, the J gene TRBJ2-5; D may be TRBD1 (6 bases). The CDR3 totals 16 residues. Germline lookup yields CDR1 MNHEY and CDR2 SVGEGT. Trimming shortened V by 4 bases and J by 3 bases, and 18 bases separated the two germline ends. CDR3 in amino acids: CASSFGVLTGKETQYF. The CDR3 DNA reads as TGTGCCAGCAGTTTCGGGGTGTTAACAGGGAAAGAGACCCAGTACTTC.

The chain links TRBV7-8 to TRBJ1-1; 10 bases are shared with TRBD1. V was clipped by 5 bases and J by 4 bases; unmatched bases: 7. CDR1 is SGHVS and CDR2 is FQNEAQ in the germline V gene. CDR3 size: 15 residues. The CDR3 bases are TGTGCCAGCAGCCGCAGACAGGGGGCAGTCACTGAAGCTTTCTTT. This encodes CASSRRQGAVTEAFF. Supplemented by reference TRBV7-8 and TRBJ1-1, the full variable domain reads GAGVSQSPRYKVAKRGQDVALRCDPISGHVSLFWYQQALGQGPEFLTYFQNEAQLDKSGLPSDRFFAERPEGSVSTLKIQRTQQEDSAVYLCASSRRQGAVTEAFFGQGTRLTVV.

The rearrangement joins TRBV5-5 to TRBJ2-7; tentatively, D is TRBD2 (6 bases). The CDR3 extends over 14 amino acids. V lost 2 bases to trimming and J lost 2 bases, with 11 bases between them. Germline CDR1 SGHKS, CDR2 YYEKEE (reference sequence). The CDR3 region is CASSFELATYEQYF. CDR3 DNA: TGTGCCAGCAGCTTTGAACTAGCTACCTACGAGCAGTACTTC.

CDR3 protein: CASIPGTGVYEQYF. Written as DNA, the CDR3 is TGTGCCAGCATTCCCGGGACAGGGGTCTACGAGCAGTACTTC. J is TRBJ2-7 and V is TRBV28; TRBD1 aligns across 10 bases. With 7 bases clipped from V and 3 bases from J, the junction kept 6 bases outside the gene matches. The germline CDR1 and CDR2 sequences are MDHEN and SYDVKM. CDR3 size: 14 residues.

This clone has a single count. The chain links TRBV29-1 to TRBJ1-1, with D perhaps TRBD1 (6 bases). CDR3 length: 11 residues. Germline V gene data show CDR1 as SQVTM and CDR2 as ANQGSEA. V gave up 3 bases and J gave up 10 bases, with 12 bases separating them. The CDR3 is CSVDLTGRAFF. DNA of the CDR3: TGCAGCGTTGATCTGACAGGCAGAGCTTTCTTT. Full variable domain (outside the CDR3, taken from reference TRBV29-1 and TRBJ1-1): SAVISQKPSRDICQRGTSLTIQCQVDSQVTMMFWYRQQPGQSLTLIATANQGSEATYESGFVIDKFPISRPNLTFSTLTVSNMSPEDSSIYLCSVDLTGRAFFGQGTRLTVV.

Details on this clone: At one of its ends the junction is not consistent with the germline gene, which may arise from a read error. This rearrangement joins TRBV7-2 to TRBJ2-4, with D maybe TRBD1 (6 bases). CDR1 and CDR2 (germline): SGHTA, FQGNSA. CDR3 length equals 12 residues. The DNA of the CDR3 is TGTGCCAGCAGCTTATGGCAGGGGACCCTTCATTTC. Translated: CASSLWQGTLHF.

This sequence joins TRBV24-1 and TRBJ1-2; 9 positions match TRBD1. The CDR3 is 16 residues long. The J segment lost 2 bases and the V segment lost 7 bases, leaving 10 bases of the junction unmatched. Germline CDR1 KGHDR, CDR2 SFDVKD. CDR3 loop: CATRGPLGQGNYGYTF. CDR3 in DNA: TGTGCCACCAGGGGGCCCCTGGGACAGGGAAACTATGGCTACACCTTC.

CDR3 sequence: CASGTGSNSPLHF. The CDR3 region has the DNA TGTGCCAGTGGGACAGGGAGTAATTCACCCCTCCACTTT. The chain couples TRBV19 to TRBJ1-6, with 9 nucleotides matching TRBD1. The CDR3 is 13 amino acids. V shed 8 bases and J 6 bases; nucleotides not matched to a gene: 2. From germline, CDR1 is LNHDA and CDR2 SQIVND (reference sequence).

The J gene is TRBJ2-6, the V gene TRBV7-2; tentative D call: TRBD1 (6 bases). V lost 6 bases and J lost 2, with 11 bases in between. Germline values: CDR1 SGHTA, CDR2 FQGNSA. The CDR3 loop spans 15 amino acids. The CDR3 sequence is CASSPTGTGANVLTF. CDR3 in DNA: TGTGCCAGCAGTCCTACAGGGACTGGGGCCAACGTCCTGACTTTC. Using reference TRBV7-2 and TRBJ2-6 for the parts outside the CDR3, the full variable domain is GAGVSQSPSNKVTEKGKDVELRCDPISGHTALYWYRQSLGQGLEFLIYFQGNSAPDKSGLPSDRFSAERTGGSVSTLTIQRTQQEDSAVYLCASSPTGTGANVLTFGAGSRLTVL.

The CDR3 protein is CASINFGTASSTEAKNIQYF. CDR3 coding DNA: TGTGCCAGCATCAATTTCGGGACAGCGAGTTCGACTGAAGCCAAAAACATTCAGTACTTC. This chain joins TRBV21-1 and TRBJ2-4; the DNA was not compared with TRBD1, the D call given in the table. TRBV21-1 is an annotated pseudogene. This CDR3 has 20 amino acids.

The chain carries TRBV4-3 and TRBJ1-1; 9 positions agree with TRBD1. This CDR3 has 17 residues. Germline V CDR1 and CDR2: LGHNA, YSLEER. The J segment lost 0 bases and the V segment lost 1 base, leaving 6 bases of the junction unmatched. The CDR3 is CASSQGGQGYLNTEAFF. CDR3 coding DNA: TGCGCCAGCAGCCAAGGAGGACAGGGGTACTTGAACACTGAAGCTTTCTTT.